Sequencing of this T cell receptor beta chain was carried out in a study of human T cells and chemical hapten exposure. Notes on the study in general: No alteration of TCRs above 1 in 1000 frequency was seen with DPC sensitization.

Sample time point: healthy volunteer bleed at 6 weeks. Someone pulled total RNA out of unfractionated whole blood. This clonotype appeared a few times. Antigen: not known. TCRdb re-derived calls from the RACE reads in MiXCR, one entry per CDR3 protein. The sample yields around 80,000 distinct CDR3 sequences, over 7% seen once. This CDR3 region has 15 residues. The germline V gene encodes CDR1 MNHEY and CDR2 SVGAGI. With 7 bases clipped from V and 5 bases from J, the junction kept 9 bases outside the gene matches. The chain couples TRBV6-5 to TRBJ2-7; TRBD2 aligns across 12 bases. This clonotype was sampled from a male donor in good health. Some clones in this sample may be carry-over from other donors' samples. What was sequenced was whole blood. As DNA, the CDR3 is TGTGCCAGCACCGAGACTAGCGGGAGCTTCCACGAGCAGTACTTC. Protein: CASTETSGSFHEQYF.